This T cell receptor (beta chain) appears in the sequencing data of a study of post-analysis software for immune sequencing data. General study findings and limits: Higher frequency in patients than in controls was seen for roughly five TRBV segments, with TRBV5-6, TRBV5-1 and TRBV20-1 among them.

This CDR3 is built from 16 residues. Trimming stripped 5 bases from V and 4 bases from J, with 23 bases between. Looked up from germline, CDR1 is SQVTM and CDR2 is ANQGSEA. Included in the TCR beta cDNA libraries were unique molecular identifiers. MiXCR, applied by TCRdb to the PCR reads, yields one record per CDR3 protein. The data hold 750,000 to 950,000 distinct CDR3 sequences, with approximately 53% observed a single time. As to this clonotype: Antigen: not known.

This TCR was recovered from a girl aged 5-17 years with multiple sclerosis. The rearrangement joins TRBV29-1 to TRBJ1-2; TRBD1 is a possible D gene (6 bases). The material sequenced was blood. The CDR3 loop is CSVPRSAGDPIYGYTF. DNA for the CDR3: TGCAGCGTTCCCCGTTCTGCAGGGGACCCCATCTATGGCTACACCTTC.